What follows describes a single T cell receptor beta chain. What it binds is not known. Other DNA sequences of this sample code for an identical CDR3. The PCR made use of 60 Vbeta and 13 Jbeta primers. TCRdb's copy holds only in-frame clones and misses some; the assay was immunoSEQ multiplex PCR. The sample data list around 75,000 clones. The CDR3 extends over 15 amino acids. Unmatched junction bases numbered 4, after V lost 5 bases and J lost 1 base. Germline CDR1 reads SGHRS; CDR2 reads YFSETQ. This sample is drawn from a study of cytomegalovirus exposure and HLA in healthy donors. Study results and limitations: Across donors, presence/absence analyses took sequencing depth to be roughly uniform. When analyzed later, a missense DCLRE1C variant was found to be linked to TCR beta V- and J-gene trimming.

The V call is TRBV5-1, the J call TRBJ2-2; 8 bases agree with TRBD1. This TCR derives from a man aged 50 to 59 in good health and CMV-seropositive. Sequencing input: PBMCs. The CDR3 protein is CASSPGTGNTGELFF. DNA for the CDR3: TGCGCCAGCAGTCCCGGGACAGGGAACACCGGGGAGCTGTTTTTT.